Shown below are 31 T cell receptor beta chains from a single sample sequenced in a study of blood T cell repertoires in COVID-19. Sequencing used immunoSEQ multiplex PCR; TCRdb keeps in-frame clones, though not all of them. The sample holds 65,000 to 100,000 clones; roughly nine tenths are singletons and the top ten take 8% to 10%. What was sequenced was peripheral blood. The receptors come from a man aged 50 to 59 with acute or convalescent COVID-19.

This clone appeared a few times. In nucleotides, the CDR3 is TGTGCCTCGGGACAGGCTGTCTTCACCTTC. Protein: CASGQAVFTF. The chain combines TRBV19 with TRBJ1-2, with 8 bases that match TRBD1. Germline assignment: CDR1 LNHDA and CDR2 SQIVND (reference sequence). The CDR3 extends over 10 amino acids. V lost 11 bases and J lost 13; bases outside the gene matches: 9. The entire variable domain, with the rest obtained from reference TRBV19 and TRBJ1-2, is as follows: DGGITQSPKYLFRKEGQNVTLSCEQNLNHDAMYWYRQDPGQGLRLIYYSQIVNDFQKGDIAEGYSVSREKKESFPLTVTSAQKNPTAFYLCASGQAVFTFGSGTRLTVV.

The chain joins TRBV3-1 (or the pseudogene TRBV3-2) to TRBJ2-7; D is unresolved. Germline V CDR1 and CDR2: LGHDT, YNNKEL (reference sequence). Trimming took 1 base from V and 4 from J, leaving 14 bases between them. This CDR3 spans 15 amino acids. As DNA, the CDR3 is TGTGCCAGCAGCCAAGTTCCGGCACCACTATACGAGCAGTACTTC. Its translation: CASSQVPAPLYEQYF.

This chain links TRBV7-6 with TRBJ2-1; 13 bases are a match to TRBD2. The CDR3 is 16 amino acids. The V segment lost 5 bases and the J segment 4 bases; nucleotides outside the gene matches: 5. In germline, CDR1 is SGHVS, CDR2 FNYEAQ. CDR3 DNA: TGTGCCAGCAGCCGCACTAGCGGGGGGGCATACAATGAGCAGTTCTTC. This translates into CASSRTSGGAYNEQFF.

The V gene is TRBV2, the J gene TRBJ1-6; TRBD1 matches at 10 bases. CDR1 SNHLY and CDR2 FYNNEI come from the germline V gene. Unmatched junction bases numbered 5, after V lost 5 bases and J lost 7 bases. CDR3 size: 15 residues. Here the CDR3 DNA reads TGTGCCAGCAGTTGGGACAGGGGCGACAATTCACCCCTCCACTTT. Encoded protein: CASSWDRGDNSPLHF.

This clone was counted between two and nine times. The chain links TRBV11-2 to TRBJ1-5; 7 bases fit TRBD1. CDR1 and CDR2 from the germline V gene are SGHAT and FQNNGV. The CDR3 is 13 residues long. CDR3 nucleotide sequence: TGTGCTAGCCGTGGGACAGGCAATCAGCCCCAGCATTTT. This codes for CASRGTGNQPQHF.

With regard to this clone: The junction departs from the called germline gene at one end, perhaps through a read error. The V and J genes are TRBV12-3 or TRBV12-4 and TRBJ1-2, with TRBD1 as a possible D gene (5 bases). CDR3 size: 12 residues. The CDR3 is CASTIQGYAYTF. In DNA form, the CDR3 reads TGTGCCAGCACCATCCAGGGATATGCCTACACCTTC.

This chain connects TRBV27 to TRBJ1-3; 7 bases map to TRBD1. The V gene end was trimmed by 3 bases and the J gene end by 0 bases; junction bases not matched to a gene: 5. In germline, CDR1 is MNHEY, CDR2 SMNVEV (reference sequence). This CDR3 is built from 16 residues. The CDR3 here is CASSLDRSYSGNTIYF. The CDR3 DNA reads TGTGCCAGCAGTTTGGACAGGTCATACTCTGGAAACACCATATATTTT.

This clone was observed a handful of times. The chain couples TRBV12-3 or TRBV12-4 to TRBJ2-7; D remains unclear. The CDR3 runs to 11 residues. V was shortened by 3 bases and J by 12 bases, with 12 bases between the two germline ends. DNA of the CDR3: TGTGCCAGCAGTTTTCGAGATCATCGGTACGTC. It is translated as CASSFRDHRYV.

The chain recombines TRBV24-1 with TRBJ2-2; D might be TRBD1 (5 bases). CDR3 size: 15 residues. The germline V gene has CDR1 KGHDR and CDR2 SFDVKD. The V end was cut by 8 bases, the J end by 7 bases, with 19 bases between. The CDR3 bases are TGTGCCACCACTCAAGGGGCAGGTGTGGGCGGGGAGCTGTTTTTT. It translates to CATTQGAGVGGELFF.

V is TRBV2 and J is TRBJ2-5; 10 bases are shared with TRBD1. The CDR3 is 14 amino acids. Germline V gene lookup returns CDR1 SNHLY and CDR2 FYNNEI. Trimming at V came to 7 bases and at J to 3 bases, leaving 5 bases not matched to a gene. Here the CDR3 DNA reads TGTGCCAGCAACTCCGGGACAGGGGAAGAGACCCAGTACTTC. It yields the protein CASNSGTGEETQYF. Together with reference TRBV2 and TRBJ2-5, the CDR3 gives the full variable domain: EPEVTQTPSHQVTQMGQEVILRCVPISNHLYFYWYRQILGQKVEFLVSFYNNEISEKSEIFDDQFSVERPDGSNFTLKIRSTKLEDSAMYFCASNSGTGEETQYFGPGTRLLVL.

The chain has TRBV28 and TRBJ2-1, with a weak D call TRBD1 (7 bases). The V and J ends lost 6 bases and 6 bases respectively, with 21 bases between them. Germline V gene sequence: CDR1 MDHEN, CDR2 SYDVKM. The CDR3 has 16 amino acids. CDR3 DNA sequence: TGTGCCAGCAGGACCGAATCAGGGGGGCTTGGCAATGAGCAGTTCTTC. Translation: CASRTESGGLGNEQFF.

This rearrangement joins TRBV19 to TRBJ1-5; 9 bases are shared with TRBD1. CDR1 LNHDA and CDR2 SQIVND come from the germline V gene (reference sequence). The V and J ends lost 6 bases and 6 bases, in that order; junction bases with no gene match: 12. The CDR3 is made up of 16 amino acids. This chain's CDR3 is CASSLKGQGLGQPQHF. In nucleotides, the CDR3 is TGTGCCAGTAGCTTGAAAGGACAGGGGTTAGGTCAGCCCCAGCATTTT. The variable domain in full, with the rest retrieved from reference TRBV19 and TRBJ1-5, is DGGITQSPKYLFRKEGQNVTLSCEQNLNHDAMYWYRQDPGQGLRLIYYSQIVNDFQKGDIAEGYSVSREKKESFPLTVTSAQKNPTAFYLCASSLKGQGLGQPQHFGDGTRLSIL.

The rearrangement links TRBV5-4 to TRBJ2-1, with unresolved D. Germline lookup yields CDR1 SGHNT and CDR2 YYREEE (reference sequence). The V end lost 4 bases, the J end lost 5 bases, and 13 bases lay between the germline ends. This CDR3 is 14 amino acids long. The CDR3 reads CASSLQKLHNEQFF. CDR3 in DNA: TGTGCCAGCAGCCTACAAAAACTACACAATGAGCAGTTCTTC.

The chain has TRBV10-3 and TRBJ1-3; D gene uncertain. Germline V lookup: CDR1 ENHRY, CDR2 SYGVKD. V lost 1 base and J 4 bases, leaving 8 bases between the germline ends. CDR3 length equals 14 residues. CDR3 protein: CAISELLSGNTIYF. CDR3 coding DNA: TGTGCCATCAGTGAGTTACTATCGGGAAACACCATATATTTT.

CDR3 nucleotides: TGTGCCAGCAGCTTAGTTACTAGCGGGGTCCACTCCTACAATGAGCAGTTCTTC. This codes for CASSLVTSGVHSYNEQFF. The rearrangement uses TRBV7-9 and TRBJ2-1; 10 nucleotides agree with TRBD2. The CDR3 runs to 18 residues. The J segment lost 0 bases and the V segment lost 1 base, leaving 6 bases of the junction unmatched. Germline CDR1 is SEHNR and CDR2 is FQNEAQ (reference sequence).

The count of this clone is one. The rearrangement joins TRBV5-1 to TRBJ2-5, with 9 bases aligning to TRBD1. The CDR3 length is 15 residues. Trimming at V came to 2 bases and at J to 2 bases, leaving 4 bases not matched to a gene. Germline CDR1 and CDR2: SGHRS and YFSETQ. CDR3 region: CASSFTDRGQETQYF. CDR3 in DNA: TGCGCCAGCAGCTTTACCGACAGGGGGCAAGAGACCCAGTACTTC.

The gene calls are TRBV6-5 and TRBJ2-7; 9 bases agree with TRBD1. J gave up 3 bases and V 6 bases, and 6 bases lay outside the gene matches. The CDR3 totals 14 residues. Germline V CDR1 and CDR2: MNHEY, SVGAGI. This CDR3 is CASSRTGEGYEQYV. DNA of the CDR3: TGTGCCAGCAGCCGGACAGGGGAGGGCTACGAGCAGTACGTC.

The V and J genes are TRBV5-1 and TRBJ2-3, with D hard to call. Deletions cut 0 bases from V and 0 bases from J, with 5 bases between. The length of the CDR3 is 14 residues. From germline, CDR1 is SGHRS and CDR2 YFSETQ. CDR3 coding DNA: TGCGCCAGCAGCTTGGTTCCTAGCACAGATACGCAGTATTTT. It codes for CASSLVPSTDTQYF.

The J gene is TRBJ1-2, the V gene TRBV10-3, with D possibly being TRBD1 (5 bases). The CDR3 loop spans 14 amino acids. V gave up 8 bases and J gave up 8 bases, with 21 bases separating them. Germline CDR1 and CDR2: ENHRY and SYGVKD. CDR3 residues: CAIVAVGGSGGYTF. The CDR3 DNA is TGTGCCATCGTCGCCGTCGGGGGGTCGGGCGGCTACACCTTC.

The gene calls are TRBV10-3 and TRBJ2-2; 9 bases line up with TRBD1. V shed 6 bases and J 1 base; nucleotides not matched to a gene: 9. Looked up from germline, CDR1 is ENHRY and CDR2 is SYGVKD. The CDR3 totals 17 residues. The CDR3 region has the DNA TGTGCCATCAGACCGGGACAGGGCCCCCTGAACACCGGGGAGCTGTTTTTT. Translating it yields CAIRPGQGPLNTGELFF.

In DNA, the CDR3 is TGCAGCGTTGTTCGGGGGGCATCCTACAATGAGCAGTTCTTC. This translates into CSVVRGASYNEQFF. The chain employs TRBV29-1 and TRBJ2-1, with TRBD2 as a possible D gene (7 bases). Germline CDR1 SQVTM, CDR2 ANQGSEA. Trimming stripped 4 bases from V and 1 base from J, with 11 bases between. The CDR3 has 14 residues.

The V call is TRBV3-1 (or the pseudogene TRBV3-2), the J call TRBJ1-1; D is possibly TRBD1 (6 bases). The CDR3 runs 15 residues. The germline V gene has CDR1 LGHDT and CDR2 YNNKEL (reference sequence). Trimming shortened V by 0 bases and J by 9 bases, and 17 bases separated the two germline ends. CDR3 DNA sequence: TGTGCCAGCAGCCAAGACGATCTCGGGACAAGTCAAGCTTTCTTT. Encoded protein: CASSQDDLGTSQAFF.

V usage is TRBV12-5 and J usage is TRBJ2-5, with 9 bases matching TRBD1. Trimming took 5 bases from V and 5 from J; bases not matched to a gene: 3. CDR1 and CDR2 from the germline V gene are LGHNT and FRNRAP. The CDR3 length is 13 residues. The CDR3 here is CASGVQGAETQYF. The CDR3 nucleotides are TGTGCTAGTGGTGTACAGGGGGCCGAGACCCAGTACTTC.

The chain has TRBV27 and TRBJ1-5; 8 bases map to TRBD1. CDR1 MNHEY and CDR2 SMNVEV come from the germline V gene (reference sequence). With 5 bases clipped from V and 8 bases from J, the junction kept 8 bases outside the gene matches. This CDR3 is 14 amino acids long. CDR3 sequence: CASSLQGAGEPQHF. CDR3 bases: TGTGCCAGCAGTCTCCAGGGGGCCGGGGAGCCCCAGCATTTT.

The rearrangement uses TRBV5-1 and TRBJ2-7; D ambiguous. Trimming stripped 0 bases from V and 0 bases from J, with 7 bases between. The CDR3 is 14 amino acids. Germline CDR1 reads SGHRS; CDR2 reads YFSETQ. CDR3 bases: TGCGCCAGCAGCTTGGATGCCAGCTCCTACGAGCAGTACGTC. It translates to CASSLDASSYEQYV.

The CDR3 protein is CASSLGQEYNSPLHF. As DNA, the CDR3 is TGTGCCAGCAGCTTAGGACAGGAGTATAATTCACCCCTCCACTTT. The chain uses TRBV7-9 and TRBJ1-6, with a weak D call TRBD1 (6 bases). The CDR3 has 15 amino acids. Germline V CDR1 and CDR2: SEHNR, FQNEAQ (reference sequence). The V end lost 1 base, the J end lost 4 bases, and 8 bases lay between the germline ends.

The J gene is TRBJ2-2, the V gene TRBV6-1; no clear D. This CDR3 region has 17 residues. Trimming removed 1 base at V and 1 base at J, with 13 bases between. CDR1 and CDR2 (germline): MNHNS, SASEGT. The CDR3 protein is CASSEDWWSVNTGELFF. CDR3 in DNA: TGTGCCAGCAGTGAAGATTGGTGGAGCGTGAACACCGGGGAGCTGTTTTTT.

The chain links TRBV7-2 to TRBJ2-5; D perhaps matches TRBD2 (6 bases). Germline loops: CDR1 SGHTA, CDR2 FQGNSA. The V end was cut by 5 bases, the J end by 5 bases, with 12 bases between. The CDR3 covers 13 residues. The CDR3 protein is CASSRSGEETQYF. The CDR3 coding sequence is TGTGCCAGCAGCCGCTCGGGGGAGGAGACCCAGTACTTC.

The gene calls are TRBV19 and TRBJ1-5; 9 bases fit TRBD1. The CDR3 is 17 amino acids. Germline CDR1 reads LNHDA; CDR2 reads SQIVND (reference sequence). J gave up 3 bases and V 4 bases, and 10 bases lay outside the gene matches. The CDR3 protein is CASSKLQGALINQPQHF. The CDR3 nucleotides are TGTGCCAGTAGTAAATTACAGGGGGCGCTGATCAATCAGCCCCAGCATTTT.

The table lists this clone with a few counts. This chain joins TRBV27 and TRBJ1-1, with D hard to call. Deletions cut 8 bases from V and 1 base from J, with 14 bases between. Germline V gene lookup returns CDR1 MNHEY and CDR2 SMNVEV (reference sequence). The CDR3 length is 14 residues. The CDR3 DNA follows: TGTGCCAGCCGTCCTGATGGGCCGAACACTGAAGCTTTCTTT. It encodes CASRPDGPNTEAFF.

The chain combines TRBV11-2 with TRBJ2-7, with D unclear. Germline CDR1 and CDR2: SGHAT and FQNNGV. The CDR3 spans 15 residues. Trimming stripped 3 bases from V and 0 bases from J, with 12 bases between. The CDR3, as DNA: TGTGCCAGCAGCTTTGAGCCCTCGAGCTCCTACGAGCAGTACGTC. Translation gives CASSFEPSSSYEQYV.